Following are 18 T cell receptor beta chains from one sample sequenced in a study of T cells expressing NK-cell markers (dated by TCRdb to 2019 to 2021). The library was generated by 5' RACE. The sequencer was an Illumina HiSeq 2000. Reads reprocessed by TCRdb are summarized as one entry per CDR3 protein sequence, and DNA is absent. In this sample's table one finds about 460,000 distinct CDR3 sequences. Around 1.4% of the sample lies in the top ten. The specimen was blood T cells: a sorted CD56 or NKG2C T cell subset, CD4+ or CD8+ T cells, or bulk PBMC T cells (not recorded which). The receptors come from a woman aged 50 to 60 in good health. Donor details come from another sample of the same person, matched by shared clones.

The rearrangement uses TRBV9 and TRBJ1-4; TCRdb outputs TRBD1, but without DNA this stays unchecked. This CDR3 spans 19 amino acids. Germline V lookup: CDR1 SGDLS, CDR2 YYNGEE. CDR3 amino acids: CASSVGVETEYATNEKLFF.

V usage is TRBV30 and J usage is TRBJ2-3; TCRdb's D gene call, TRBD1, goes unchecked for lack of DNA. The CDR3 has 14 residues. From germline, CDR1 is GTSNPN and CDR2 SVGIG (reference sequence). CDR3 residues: CAWSVTGESRTQYF.

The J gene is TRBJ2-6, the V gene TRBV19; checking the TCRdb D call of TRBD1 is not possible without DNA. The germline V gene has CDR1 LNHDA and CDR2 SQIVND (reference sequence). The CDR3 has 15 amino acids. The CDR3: CASSGQFSGANVLTF.

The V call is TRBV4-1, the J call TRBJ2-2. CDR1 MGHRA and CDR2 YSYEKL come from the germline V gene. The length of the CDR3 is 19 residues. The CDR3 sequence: CASSQEGSHLFSNTGELFF.

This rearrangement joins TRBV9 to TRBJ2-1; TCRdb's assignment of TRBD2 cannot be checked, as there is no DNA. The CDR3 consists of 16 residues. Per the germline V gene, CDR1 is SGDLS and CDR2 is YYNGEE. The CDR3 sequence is CASSVAWAGGPHEQFF.

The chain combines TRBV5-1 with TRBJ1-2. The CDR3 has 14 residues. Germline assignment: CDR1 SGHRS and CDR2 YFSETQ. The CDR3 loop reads CASSLERVSGGYTF. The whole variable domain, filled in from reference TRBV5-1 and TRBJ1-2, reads KAGVTQTPRYLIKTRGQQVTLSCSPISGHRSVSWYQQTPGQGLQFLFEYFSETQRNKGNFPGRFSGRQFSNSRSEMNVSTLELGDSALYLCASSLERVSGGYTFGSGTRLTVV.

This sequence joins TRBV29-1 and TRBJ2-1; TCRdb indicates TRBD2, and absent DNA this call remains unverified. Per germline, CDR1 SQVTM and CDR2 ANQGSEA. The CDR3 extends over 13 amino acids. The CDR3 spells CSVVGGDYNEQFF.

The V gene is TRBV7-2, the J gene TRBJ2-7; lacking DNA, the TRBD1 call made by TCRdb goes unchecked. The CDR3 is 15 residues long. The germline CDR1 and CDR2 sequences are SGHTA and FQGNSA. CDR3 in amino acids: CASSIEGTGPYEQYF.

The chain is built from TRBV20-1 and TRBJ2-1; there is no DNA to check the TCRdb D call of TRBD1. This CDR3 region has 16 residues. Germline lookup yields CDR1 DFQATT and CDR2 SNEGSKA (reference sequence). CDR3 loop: CSARLGAAGGYNEQFF.

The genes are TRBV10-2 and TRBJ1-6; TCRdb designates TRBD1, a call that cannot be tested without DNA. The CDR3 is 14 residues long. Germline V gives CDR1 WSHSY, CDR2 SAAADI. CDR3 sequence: CASSEGGPNSPLHF.

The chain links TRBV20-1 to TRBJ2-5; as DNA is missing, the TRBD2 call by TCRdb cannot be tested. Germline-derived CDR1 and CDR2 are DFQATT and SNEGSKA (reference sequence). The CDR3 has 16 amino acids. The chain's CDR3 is CSARSGFRVGEETQYF.

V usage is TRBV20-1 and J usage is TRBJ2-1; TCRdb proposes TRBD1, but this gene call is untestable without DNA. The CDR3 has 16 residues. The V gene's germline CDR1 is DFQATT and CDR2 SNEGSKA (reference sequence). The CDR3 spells CSARTPGTGASNEQFF.

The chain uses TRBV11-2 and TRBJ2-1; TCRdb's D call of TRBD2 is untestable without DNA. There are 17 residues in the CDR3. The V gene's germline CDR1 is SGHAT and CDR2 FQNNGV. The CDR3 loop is CASSLALLAGGPGEQFF.

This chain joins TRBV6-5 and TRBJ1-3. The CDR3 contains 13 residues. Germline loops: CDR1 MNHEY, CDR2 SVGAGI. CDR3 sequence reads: CASRPGSGNTIYF.

The CDR3 is CSARRFRAIEQFF. The chain combines TRBV20-1 with TRBJ2-1. The CDR3 has 13 amino acids. CDR1 and CDR2 from the germline V gene are DFQATT and SNEGSKA (reference sequence).

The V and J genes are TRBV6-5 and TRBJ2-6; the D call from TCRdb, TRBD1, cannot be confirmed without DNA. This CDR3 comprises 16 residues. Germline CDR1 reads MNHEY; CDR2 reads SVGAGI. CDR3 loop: CASSRGPRSGANVLTF.

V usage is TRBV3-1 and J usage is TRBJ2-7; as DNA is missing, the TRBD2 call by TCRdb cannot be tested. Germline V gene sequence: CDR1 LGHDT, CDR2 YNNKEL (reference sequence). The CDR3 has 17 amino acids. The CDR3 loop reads CASSRGTSARMPYEQYF.

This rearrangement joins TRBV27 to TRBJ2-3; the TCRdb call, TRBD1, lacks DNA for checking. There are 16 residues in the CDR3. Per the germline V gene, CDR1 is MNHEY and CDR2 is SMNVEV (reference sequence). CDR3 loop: CASSLKVPFLSVTQYF.